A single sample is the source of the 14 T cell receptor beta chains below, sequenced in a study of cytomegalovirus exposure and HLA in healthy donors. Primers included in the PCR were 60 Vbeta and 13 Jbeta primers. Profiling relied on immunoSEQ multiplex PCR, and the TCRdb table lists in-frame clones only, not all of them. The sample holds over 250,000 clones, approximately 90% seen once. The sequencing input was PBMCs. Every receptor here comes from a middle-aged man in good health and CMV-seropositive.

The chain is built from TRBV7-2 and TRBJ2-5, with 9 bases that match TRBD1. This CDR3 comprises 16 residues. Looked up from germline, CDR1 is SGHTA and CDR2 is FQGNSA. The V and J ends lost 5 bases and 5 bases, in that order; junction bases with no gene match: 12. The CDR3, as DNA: TGTGCCAGCAGCCAGCCGGGACAGGGTGTTAGGGAGACCCAGTACTTC. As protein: CASSQPGQGVRETQYF.

CDR3 in DNA: TGTGCCAGCAGCTTAGCGTCTGACAATGAGCAGTTCTTC. Translating gives CASSLASDNEQFF. The chain links TRBV7-9 to TRBJ2-1; the D is unclear. Germline V gives CDR1 SEHNR, CDR2 FQNEAQ (reference sequence). The CDR3 runs to 13 residues. The germline V and J ends were trimmed by 0 bases and 5 bases, with 5 bases remaining between them.

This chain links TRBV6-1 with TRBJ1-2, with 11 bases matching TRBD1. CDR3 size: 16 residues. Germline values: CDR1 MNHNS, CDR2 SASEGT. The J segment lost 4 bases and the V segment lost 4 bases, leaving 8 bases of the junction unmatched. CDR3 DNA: TGTGCCAGCAGTGCCCCCGGGACAGGGGGACGCTATGGCTACACCTTC. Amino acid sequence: CASSAPGTGGRYGYTF.

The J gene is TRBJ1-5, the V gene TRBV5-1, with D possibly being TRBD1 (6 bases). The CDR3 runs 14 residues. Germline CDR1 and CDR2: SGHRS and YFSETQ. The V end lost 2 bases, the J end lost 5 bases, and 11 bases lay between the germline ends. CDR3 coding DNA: TGCGCCAGCAGCTTAGAACAGGGAGATCAGCCCCAGCATTTT. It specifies CASSLEQGDQPQHF.

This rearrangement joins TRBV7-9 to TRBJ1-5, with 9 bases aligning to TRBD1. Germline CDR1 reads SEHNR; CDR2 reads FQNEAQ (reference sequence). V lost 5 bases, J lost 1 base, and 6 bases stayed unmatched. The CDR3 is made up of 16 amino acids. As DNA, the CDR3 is TGTGCCAGCAGCCTTACCGGGACAGGGAGCAATCAGCCCCAGCATTTT. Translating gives CASSLTGTGSNQPQHF.

The CDR3 is CASSPERLLSKNIQYF. The CDR3 coding sequence is TGTGCCAGCAGCCCCGAGCGTTTACTCTCCAAAAACATTCAGTACTTC. This sequence joins TRBV7-8 and TRBJ2-4, with D unresolved. Germline V gene data show CDR1 as SGHVS and CDR2 as FQNEAQ. The CDR3 has 16 amino acids. Trimming cost V 5 bases and J 2 bases, with 16 bases left between them.

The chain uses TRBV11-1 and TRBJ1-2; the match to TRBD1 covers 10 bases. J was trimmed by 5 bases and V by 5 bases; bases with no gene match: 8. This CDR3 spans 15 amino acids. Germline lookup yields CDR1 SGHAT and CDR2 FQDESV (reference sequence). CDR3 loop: CASSPTTGGWYGYTF. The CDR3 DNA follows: TGTGCCAGCAGCCCTACGACAGGGGGCTGGTATGGCTACACCTTC.

The CDR3 coding sequence is TGTGCCATTGGGCCCCGGGGGAATGAGCAGTTCTTC. Protein sequence: CAIGPRGNEQFF. The rearrangement uses TRBV28 and TRBJ2-1; a weak D match, TRBD2 (6 bases). The CDR3 has 12 residues. Between the trimmed V and J ends, which lost 10 bases and 7 bases, there was a span of 14 bases. From germline, CDR1 is MDHEN and CDR2 SYDVKM.

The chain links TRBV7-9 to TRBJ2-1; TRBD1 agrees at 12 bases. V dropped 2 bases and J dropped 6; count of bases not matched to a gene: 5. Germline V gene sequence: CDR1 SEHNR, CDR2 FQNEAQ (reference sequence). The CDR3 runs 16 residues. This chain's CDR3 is CASSLQGTGGFNEQFF. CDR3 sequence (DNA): TGTGCCAGCAGCTTACAAGGGACAGGGGGCTTCAATGAGCAGTTCTTC.

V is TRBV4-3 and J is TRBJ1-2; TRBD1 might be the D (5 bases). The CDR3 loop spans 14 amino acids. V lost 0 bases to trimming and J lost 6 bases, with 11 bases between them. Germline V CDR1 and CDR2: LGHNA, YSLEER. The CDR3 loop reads CASSQEGQVDGYTF. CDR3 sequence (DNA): TGCGCCAGCAGCCAAGAGGGGCAGGTGGATGGCTACACCTTC.

In DNA, the CDR3 is TGTGCCAGCAGCAACGGACTAGCGTCCCCAGAGACCCAGTACTTC. Encoded protein: CASSNGLASPETQYF. The chain recombines TRBV7-2 with TRBJ2-5; 9 nucleotides line up with TRBD2. CDR1 SGHTA and CDR2 FQGNSA come from the germline V gene. This CDR3 spans 15 amino acids. V gave up 5 bases and J gave up 4 bases; unmatched junction bases: 8.

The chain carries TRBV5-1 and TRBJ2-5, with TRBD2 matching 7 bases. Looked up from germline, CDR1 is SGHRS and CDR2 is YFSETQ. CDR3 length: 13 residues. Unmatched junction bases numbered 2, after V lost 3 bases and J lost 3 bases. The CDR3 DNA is TGCGCCAGCAGCTGGGGGGGAGAAGAGACCCAGTACTTC. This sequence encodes CASSWGGEETQYF.

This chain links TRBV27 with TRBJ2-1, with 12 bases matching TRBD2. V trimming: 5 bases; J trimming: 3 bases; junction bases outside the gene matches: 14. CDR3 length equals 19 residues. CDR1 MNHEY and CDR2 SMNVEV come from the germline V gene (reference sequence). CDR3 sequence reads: CASSPTSGRIGGYYNEQFF. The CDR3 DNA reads TGTGCCAGCAGTCCTACTAGCGGGAGGATTGGGGGCTACTACAATGAGCAGTTCTTC.

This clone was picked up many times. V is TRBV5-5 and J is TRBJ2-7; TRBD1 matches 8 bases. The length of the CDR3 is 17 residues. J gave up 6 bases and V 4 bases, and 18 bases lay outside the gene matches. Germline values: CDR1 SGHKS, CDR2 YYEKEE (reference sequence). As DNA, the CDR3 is TGTGCCAGCAGCCCGGGGCGGGCGACAGGGGATCCCTTCGAGCAGTACTTC. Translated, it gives CASSPGRATGDPFEQYF.